This entry lists 20 T cell receptor beta chains sequenced from one sample in a study of T-cell memory formation after mild COVID-19. TCRdb called the 5' RACE reads again in MiXCR, with one record for every CDR3 protein. The sample has about 440,000 distinct CDR3 sequences; about 19% are singletons. The sample consisted of PBMCs or a T cell subset sorted from them (not recorded which). The receptors were sampled from an adult woman who had mild COVID-19 (a few samples of this study predate the infection). Cell type and time point are not known.

This clonotype was seen only a few times. As DNA, the CDR3 is TGTGCCAGCAGCTTAAATCCCGAAAGGGACTACACAGATACGCAGTATTTT. As protein: CASSLNPERDYTDTQYF. The chain uses TRBV7-2 and TRBJ2-3, with TRBD2 matching 7 bases. Germline V gene lookup returns CDR1 SGHTA and CDR2 FQGNSA. This CDR3 comprises 17 residues. V lost 2 bases, J lost 2 bases, and 10 bases stayed unmatched.

The chain links TRBV9 to TRBJ2-1, with 8 bases identical to TRBD2. This CDR3 is built from 15 residues. V shed 0 bases, J shed 7 bases, and the junction held 6 bases outside the gene matches. CDR1 is SGDLS, CDR2 YYNGEE, per germline. In DNA form, the CDR3 reads TGTGCCAGCAGCGTAGCGGGAGGGCACGGGAATGAGCAGTTCTTC. Its protein is CASSVAGGHGNEQFF.

This clonotype was seen a handful of times. V usage is TRBV5-4 and J usage is TRBJ2-3; TRBD2 agrees at 12 bases. Looked up from germline, CDR1 is SGHNT and CDR2 is YYREEE (reference sequence). Unmatched junction bases numbered 8, after V lost 4 bases and J lost 5 bases. There are 16 residues in the CDR3. The CDR3 DNA sequence: TGTGCCAGCAGCCTGACTAGCGGGAGAGCGATAGATACGCAGTATTTT. Translation gives CASSLTSGRAIDTQYF.

V is TRBV9 and J is TRBJ1-6; D is unclear. Germline CDR1 reads SGDLS; CDR2 reads YYNGEE. CDR3 size: 16 residues. The V end lost 1 base, the J end lost 8 bases, and 16 bases lay between the germline ends. CDR3 loop: CASSVSDGPNYSPLHF. In nucleotides, the CDR3 is TGTGCCAGCAGCGTATCCGACGGGCCAAATTATTCACCCCTCCACTTT.

The chain is built from TRBV7-2 and TRBJ2-1; D may be TRBD1 or TRBD2 (5 bases each). This CDR3 region has 15 residues. V was pared by 2 bases and J by 1 base, with 9 bases between. Germline loops: CDR1 SGHTA, CDR2 FQGNSA. CDR3 DNA sequence: TGTGCCAGCAGCTTATTGGGGGTTTCCTACAATGAGCAGTTCTTC. Translated, it gives CASSLLGVSYNEQFF.

This clonotype was seen a handful of times. The J gene is TRBJ2-7, the V gene TRBV7-9, with TRBD1 identical over 9 bases. The junction had 7 bases not matched to a gene; V was cut back by 4 bases and J by 6 bases. From germline, CDR1 is SEHNR and CDR2 FQNEAQ (reference sequence). The CDR3 extends over 14 amino acids. The CDR3 DNA sequence: TGTGCCAGCAGCTCGACAGGGGGAGGGCTCGAGCAGTACTTC. Protein sequence: CASSSTGGGLEQYF. Full variable domain (outside the CDR3, taken from reference TRBV7-9 and TRBJ2-7): DTGVSQNPRHKITKRGQNVTFRCDPISEHNRLYWYRQTLGQGPEFLTYFQNEAQLEKSRLLSDRFSAERPKGSFSTLEIQRTEQGDSAMYLCASSSTGGGLEQYFGPGTRLTVT.

The genes are TRBV5-1 and TRBJ2-7; 8 bases agree with TRBD1. There are 14 residues in the CDR3. V dropped 0 bases and J dropped 5; count of bases not matched to a gene: 4. CDR1 is SGHRS, CDR2 YFSETQ, per germline. The CDR3 spells CASSLAGQGNEQYF. The CDR3 nucleotides read TGCGCCAGCAGCTTGGCTGGACAGGGAAACGAGCAGTACTTC.

This rearrangement joins TRBV7-8 to TRBJ1-1; 7 positions agree with TRBD1. Germline CDR1 is SGHVS and CDR2 is FQNEAQ. The CDR3 contains 14 residues. Trimming removed 0 bases from V and 9 bases from J; junction bases left unmatched: 7. CDR3 sequence reads: CASSLAGQPLKAFF. CDR3 DNA: TGTGCCAGCAGCTTAGCGGGACAGCCTCTGAAAGCTTTCTTT.

This clonotype has a handful of counts. This sequence joins TRBV12-3 or TRBV12-4 and TRBJ1-5; D might be TRBD1 (5 bases). V lost 1 base to trimming and J lost 7 bases, with 11 bases between them. The CDR3 extends over 14 amino acids. The CDR3 protein is CASSLGGEGQPQHF. The CDR3 DNA is TGTGCCAGCAGTTTAGGGGGGGAAGGGCAGCCCCAGCATTTT.

The V gene is TRBV4-3, the J gene TRBJ2-5, with 7 bases that match TRBD1. Germline V CDR1 and CDR2: LGHNA, YSLEER. Losses at the gene ends were 2 bases for V and 4 bases for J; bases not matched to a gene: 13. CDR3 length: 17 residues. CDR3 protein: CASSQLSSEDRVETQYF. The CDR3 nucleotides read TGCGCCAGCAGCCAACTAAGCTCCGAAGACAGGGTAGAGACCCAGTACTTC.

This chain connects TRBV7-3 to TRBJ1-1; tentative D call: TRBD1 (6 bases). The CDR3 covers 16 residues. Between the trimmed V and J ends, which lost 5 bases and 2 bases, there was a span of 18 bases. CDR1 is SGHTA and CDR2 is FQGTGA in the germline V gene. Here the CDR3 reads CASSQNNRASNTEAFF. The CDR3 DNA follows: TGTGCCAGCAGCCAAAATAACAGGGCATCAAACACTGAAGCTTTCTTT.

In this sample, this clonotype turned up many times. This chain links TRBV7-9 with TRBJ2-1; 12 bases fit TRBD2. V trimming: 1 base; J trimming: 4 bases; junction bases outside the gene matches: 2. The germline V gene has CDR1 SEHNR and CDR2 FQNEAQ (reference sequence). The CDR3 runs 16 residues. CDR3 sequence (DNA): TGTGCCAGCAGCTTAGGACTAGCGGGGGTATACAATGAGCAGTTCTTC. It codes for CASSLGLAGVYNEQFF.

The rearrangement links TRBV6-1 to TRBJ2-7, with 11 positions matching TRBD1. Germline loops: CDR1 MNHNS, CDR2 SASEGT. The CDR3 runs to 18 residues. After removal of 0 bases from V and 2 bases from J, the junction contained 9 bases not matched to a gene. The DNA for the CDR3 is TGTGCCAGCAGTGAAGCGGAATATCCGGGACAGGGGGCCTACGAGCAGTACTTC. Amino acid sequence: CASSEAEYPGQGAYEQYF.

This clonotype was detected only a few times. The chain carries TRBV7-2 and TRBJ2-5, with TRBD2 matching over 9 bases. Germline V gene data show CDR1 as SGHTA and CDR2 as FQGNSA. V dropped 5 bases and J dropped 5; count of bases not matched to a gene: 6. The CDR3 consists of 14 residues. CDR3 coding DNA: TGTGCCAGCAGCCATAGCGGGAGCCGGGAGACCCAGTACTTC. Residues: CASSHSGSRETQYF.

V usage is TRBV11-3 and J usage is TRBJ2-3; 10 bases fit TRBD1. Germline V lookup: CDR1 SGHNT, CDR2 YENEEA. Trimming took 5 bases from V and 4 from J; bases not matched to a gene: 6. The CDR3 is made up of 15 amino acids. CDR3 loop: CASSARDRGPDTQYF. CDR3 sequence (DNA): TGTGCCAGCAGCGCCCGGGACAGGGGACCAGATACGCAGTATTTT. Full variable domain (outside the CDR3, taken from reference TRBV11-3 and TRBJ2-3): EAGVVQSPRYKIIEKKQPVAFWCNPISGHNTLYWYLQNLGQGPELLIRYENEEAVDDSQLPKDRFSAERLKGVDSTLKIQPAELGDSAVYLCASSARDRGPDTQYFGPGTRLTVL.

A few counts support this clonotype. V usage is TRBV9 and J usage is TRBJ2-2, with 7 bases fitting TRBD2. Germline V lookup: CDR1 SGDLS, CDR2 YYNGEE. V lost 4 bases, J lost 6 bases, and 9 bases stayed unmatched. The CDR3 length is 15 residues. The CDR3 nucleotides are TGTGCCAGCAGCTCCAGGGCAGGGAGGGCCGGGGAGCTGTTTTTT. Amino acid sequence: CASSSRAGRAGELFF.

The rearrangement links TRBV6-1 to TRBJ2-7; D ambiguous. V lost 4 bases, J lost 0 bases, and 10 bases lay in between. The CDR3 runs to 14 residues. CDR1 is MNHNS, CDR2 SASEGT, per germline. CDR3 protein: CASSVGPYSYEQYF. Written as DNA, the CDR3 is TGTGCCAGCAGTGTCGGACCTTACTCCTACGAGCAGTACTTC.

The chain combines TRBV12-3 or TRBV12-4 with TRBJ2-3; 11 positions match TRBD2. The V gene end was trimmed by 5 bases and the J gene end by 8 bases; junction bases not matched to a gene: 6. This CDR3 comprises 14 residues. CDR3 residues: CASSRLAGSGTQYF. In nucleotides, the CDR3 is TGTGCCAGCAGTCGACTAGCGGGATCGGGTACGCAGTATTTT.

J is TRBJ1-2 and V is TRBV13; D is unresolved. Germline V CDR1 and CDR2: PRHDT, FYEKMQ (reference sequence). This CDR3 region has 14 residues. V shed 6 bases and J shed 0 bases, with 11 bases lying between them. Here the CDR3 DNA reads TGTGCCAGCAGTGGGTCTGTAGCTAACTATGGCTACACCTTC. Translating gives CASSGSVANYGYTF.

This sequence joins TRBV28 and TRBJ1-2; 8 bases are shared with TRBD1. The V and J ends lost 7 bases and 0 bases, in that order; junction bases with no gene match: 7. Germline loops: CDR1 MDHEN, CDR2 SYDVKM. This CDR3 spans 15 amino acids. The CDR3 DNA is TGTGCCAGCAATCTCAGGGGGCGTACTAACTATGGCTACACCTTC. This translates into CASNLRGRTNYGYTF.